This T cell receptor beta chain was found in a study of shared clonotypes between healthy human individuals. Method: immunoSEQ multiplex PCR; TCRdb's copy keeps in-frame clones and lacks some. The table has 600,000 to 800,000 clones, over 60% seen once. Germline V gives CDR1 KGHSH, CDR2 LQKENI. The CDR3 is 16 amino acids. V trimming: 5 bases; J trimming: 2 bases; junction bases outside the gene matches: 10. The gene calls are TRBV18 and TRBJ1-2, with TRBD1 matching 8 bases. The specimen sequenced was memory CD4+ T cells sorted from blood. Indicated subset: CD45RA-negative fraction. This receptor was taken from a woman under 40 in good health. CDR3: CASSADRQGRNYGYTF. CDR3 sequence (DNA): TGTGCCAGCTCAGCAGACCGACAGGGGAGAAACTATGGCTACACCTTC.